This T cell receptor (beta chain) was documented in a study of T cells after posttransplantation cyclophosphamide listed by TCRdb under 2016. As for the study more broadly: Using TRB sequencing, the study followed how the T cell repertoire reconstituted after myeloablative bone marrow transplantation in which posttransplantation cyclophosphamide served as GVHD prophylaxis. Samples from about 37 PTCy-treated patients and about 17 related bone marrow donors of those patients were subjected to antigen receptor sequencing. Blood from all 34 PTCy patients who had 1-year posttransplant specimens underwent TRB sequencing. In 3 patients, TRB sequencing was also performed on up to roughly 3 more blood samples taken 2 to 5.2 years after transplant, and in several patients, pretransplant blood was also TRB-sequenced. Because TRA and TRB clonality were tightly correlated in fewer than 10 samples, subsequent TCR analyses were focused on TRB only. Public TRB sequences were checked against a database of over 3,500 sequences associated with responses to pathogens, tumor antigens, self-antigens and alloantigens. Beyond this particular receptor, the publication reports: The TRB repertoires of T cells infiltrating skin or the GI tract showed only limited overlap with the TRB repertoires found in blood. Donor-recipient similarity was low at 1-2 months but increased during the first year, and donor CD8+ memory clones often dominated later blood repertoires. Across approximately 45 patients, TRB clonality was highly associated with recipient CMV seropositivity and CMV reactivation, and diversity in PTCy patients was similar to diversity in CNI/methotrexate controls.

The CDR3 numbers 15 residues from cysteine through phenylalanine. Only the CDR3 DNA is retained, 45 bases long and in frame from the first base. V is cut by 1 base and J by 6 bases, and the space between the germline ends is 12 bases. The CDR1 and CDR2 encoded by the germline V gene are SGHTA and FQGNSA. Peripheral blood samples were provided by related bone marrow donors on the day of marrow donation. Mononuclear cells from peripheral blood and bone marrow were separated by Ficoll-Hypaque density centrifugation and then cryopreserved. Genomic DNA was used for TRB sequencing, which was performed with the immunoSEQ assay at survey resolution or with the hsTCRB kit. Concerning the study's data processing: The immunoSEQ software handled the initial read processing, while the LymphoSeq R package was used for the repertoire analyses. For each TRB dataset, clonality was calculated as 1 minus normalized Shannon entropy, and the Gini coefficient was computed as well. Phenotypes of unsorted samples were inferred by mapping TRB sequences from sorted subsets of the recipient or donor onto unsorted samples of the same recipient. Entries here come from immuneACCESS through TCRdb and include only in-frame sequences with V and J called. Some clones fail to appear in such tables; in the studies checked, an unresolved V gene covers under half of the shortfall, and the cause of the remainder is unknown. Clone size and V and J calls were adopted from that table, with D and trimming inferred from the DNA. For this sample there are 25,000 to 30,000 clones; approximately 90% appear just once. The top ten clones comprise around 3.5% of the sample.

Points on this clone: This receptor's antigen is unknown. The input lacks base qualities; no much larger clone sits a single base away.

The rearranged segments are TRBV7-2 and TRBJ2-2; matching of 5 bases hints at TRBD2 as the D gene. The source of this sequence is a man in his fifties. The specimen was PBMCs. The CDR3 region reads CASSLVRGFAGELFF. The sequenced DNA: TGTGCCAGCAGCTTAGTTCGCGGGTTTGCCGGGGAGCTGTTTTTT.